This TCR beta chain was found in a study of blood T cell repertoires in COVID-19. Overall study: Sources were T cells, B-cell-depleted T cells, or PBMCs; the material itself was cDNA or gDNA.

The assay was immunoSEQ multiplex PCR, and TCRdb's table has in-frame clones only and misses some. The sample lists over 150,000 clones; approximately 81% were seen once. Sequencing was carried out using peripheral blood. The origin of this receptor is a man younger than 35 with active or convalescent COVID-19.

CDR3 in DNA: TGTGCCAGCAGTTACTCTACGGGTGTACCAGAGACCCAGTACTTC. It specifies CASSYSTGVPETQYF. The V and J genes are TRBV6-5 and TRBJ2-5; D call uncertain. V dropped 0 bases and J dropped 4 bases, with 12 bases sitting between them. Looked up from germline, CDR1 is MNHEY and CDR2 is SVGAGI. This CDR3 has 15 residues.